This TCR beta chain comes out of a study of lymphopenia after photon versus proton radiotherapy. This clone was picked up a small number of times. Its antigen is unknown. Study-wide results and limits: Only patients who died were analyzed for survival; proton advantage is unproven. A bigger post-nadir fall in TCR diversity correlated inversely with survival time in deceased patients.

The CDR3 totals 13 residues. The germline V gene encodes CDR1 SSHAT and CDR2 FNYEAQ (reference sequence). V lost 1 base to trimming and J lost 3 bases, with 7 bases between them. Using immunoSEQ multiplex PCR, the repertoire was profiled, and TCRdb retains in-frame clones only, with some absent. The data hold about 160,000 clones, with about 85% observed a single time. The receptor comes from a man between 45 and 60 years old with gastric cancer. The genes are TRBV7-7 and TRBJ2-7; no definite D call. The sequencing here drew on peripheral blood, taken from a patient treated with photon-based radiotherapy. The CDR3 sequence is CASSLDPSYEQYF. The CDR3 DNA reads TGTGCCAGCAGCTTAGACCCAAGCTACGAGCAGTACTTC.